The rows below give T cell receptor beta chains drawn from one sample of a study of beta chain bispecific antibodies for T cell cancers. TCRdb used MiXCR to reprocess the 5' RACE reads, holding one entry per CDR3 protein. The sample records some 17,000 distinct CDR3 sequences, approximately 2% being singletons. For these TCRs, the target antigens are not known. Sample: healthy donor T cells cultured with leukemia cells. These receptors all come from a human donor in good health. Some clones in this sample may be carry-over from other donors' samples. CDR3s include the opening cysteine and the closing phenylalanine or tryptophan. The D gene is left open where the match is weak. Size values are once, few and many counts, or a class for expanded clones, and some rows have none.

j_call | clone_size | d_call | v_call | cdr3_nt | cdr3_aa
TRBJ2-7 | many | . | TRBV2 | TGTGCCAGCAACGGAGGGGTGGAGGAGCAGTACTTC | CASNGGVEEQYF
TRBJ1-5 | many | . | TRBV20-1 | TGCAGTGCTACAAGAATCAGGGGTACGGAGCCCCAGCATTTT | CSATRIRGTEPQHF
TRBJ2-1 | few | TRBD2 | TRBV12-3/TRBV12-4 | TGTGCCAGCAGTAGTAGCGGGGGGGCCTTAGGTGAGCAGTTCTTC | CASSSSGGALGEQFF
TRBJ1-1 | many | . | TRBV27 | TGTGCCAGCGAACCCGAACAGGGTTCGAGCACTGAAGCTTTCTTT | CASEPEQGSSTEAFF
TRBJ1-5 | few | . | TRBV6-1 | TGTGCCAGCAGCCCCATTGGACAGTATAGCAATCAGCCCCAGCATTTT | CASSPIGQYSNQPQHF
TRBJ2-3 | many | . | TRBV11-2 | TGTGCCAGCAGCTCTGGGACCATTAGCACAGATACGCAGTATTTT | CASSSGTISTDTQYF
TRBJ1-5 | many | . | TRBV20-1 | TGCAGTGCTAAGGACCGCCATAAGCCCCAGCATTTT | CSAKDRHKPQHF
TRBJ2-3 | many | . | TRBV10-2 | TGCGCCAGCAGTGATTCTCCAACGCAGTATTTT | CASSDSPTQYF
TRBJ2-7 | few | . | TRBV28 | TGTGCCAGCAGTTTGGGGGCAGGCCACGAGCAGTACTTC | CASSLGAGHEQYF
TRBJ1-6 | many | TRBD1 | TRBV27 | TGTGCCAGCAGGCTGACAGGGGGGAATTCACCCCTCCACTTT | CASRLTGGNSPLHF
TRBJ1-5 | many | . | TRBV19 | TGTGCCAGTAGTATCCGAGGACAGAATGTGGATCAGCCCCAGCATTTT | CASSIRGQNVDQPQHF
TRBJ1-4 | many | . | TRBV19 | TGTGCCAGTAGCGCGGGACTCCGGGTGGTTACTAATGAAAAACTGTTTTTT | CASSAGLRVVTNEKLFF
TRBJ2-5 | many | TRBD1 | TRBV3-1 | TGTGCCAGCAGCCCCCGCGTAGGGGGCGCGGGTGAGACCCAGTACTTC | CASSPRVGGAGETQYF
TRBJ2-1 | medium-sized | TRBD2 | TRBV20-1 | TGCAGTGCCCCGGGGGGGGGCTCCTACAATGAGCAGTTCTTC | CSAPGGGSYNEQFF
TRBJ2-7 | many | TRBD1 | TRBV27 | TGTGCCAGCATTCATGACAGGGGAGCGATCGAGCAGTACTTC | CASIHDRGAIEQYF
TRBJ2-1 | many | TRBD1 | TRBV9 | TGTGCCAGCAGCAAAGGGACAGGCTACAATGAGCAGTTCTTC | CASSKGTGYNEQFF
TRBJ2-2 | many | TRBD2 | TRBV2 | TGTGCCAGCAAGGTAGCGGGGGGACTTGTCACCGGGGAGCTGTTTTTT | CASKVAGGLVTGELFF
TRBJ2-2 | many | . | TRBV6-5 | TGTGCCACCACAAATTGGGCGTCCGGGGAGCTGTTTTTT | CATTNWASGELFF
TRBJ2-1 | many | TRBD2 | TRBV29-1 | TGCAGCGTTGGATTGGGACTAGCGGGGGGCCGGGAGTTCTTC | CSVGLGLAGGREFF
TRBJ2-1 | many | TRBD1 | TRBV4-1 | TGCGCCAGCGAAGACGGACAGGGGCTAGGCGATGAGCAGTTCTTC | CASEDGQGLGDEQFF
TRBJ2-2 | many | . | TRBV3-1 | TGTGCCAGCAGCGGAGATCGGAAGAGGGTTCCCGGGGAGCTGTTTTTT | CASSGDRKRVPGELFF
TRBJ1-2 | many | . | TRBV11-2 | TGTGCCAGCAGCCTCGACGGGCCCTGGGATGGCTACACCTTC | CASSLDGPWDGYTF
TRBJ1-3 | many | . | TRBV3-1 | TGTGCCAGCAGCCGGGAGTATGGACCACTCTCTGGAAACACCATATATTTT | CASSREYGPLSGNTIYF
TRBJ2-4 | many | . | TRBV7-9 | TGTGCCAGCAGCTCACCCGAAAACATTCAGTACTTC | CASSSPENIQYF
TRBJ1-2 | many | . | TRBV6-1 | TGTGCCAGCAGTGAAACCTTAGGGAACTATGGCTACACCTTC | CASSETLGNYGYTF
TRBJ1-1 | many | TRBD1 | TRBV7-6 | TGTGCCAGCAGCTTTATACAGGGGGCAACTGAAGCTTTCTTT | CASSFIQGATEAFF
TRBJ1-6 | . | . | TRBV4-2 | TGTGCCAGCAGCCAAGTAAGAGGGGCGAATTCACCCCTCCACTTT | CASSQVRGANSPLHF
TRBJ2-5 | many | . | TRBV9 | TGTGCCAGCAGCCGCGAGGGGGGCCAAGAGACCCAGTACTTC | CASSREGGQETQYF
TRBJ2-7 | many | . | TRBV6-6 | TGTGCCAGCAGTTTCACACGGGACACCTCCTACGAGCAGTACTTC | CASSFTRDTSYEQYF
TRBJ2-7 | many | . | TRBV25-1 | TGTGCCAGCAGTGAATCCGGAGGATCCTACGAGCAGTACTTC | CASSESGGSYEQYF
TRBJ2-3 | medium-sized | TRBD1 | TRBV3-1 | TGTGCCAGCAGCTTTCGACAGGGAGCAGATACGCAGTATTTT | CASSFRQGADTQYF
TRBJ1-2 | many | TRBD1 | TRBV6-1 | TGTGCCAGCAGTTTGGACAGGACTTTGGGGTATGGCTACACCTTC | CASSLDRTLGYGYTF
TRBJ1-5 | many | . | TRBV27 | TGTGCCAGCAGTTGGGCAGCAAATCAGCCCCAGCATTTT | CASSWAANQPQHF
TRBJ1-1 | . | . | TRBV19 | TGTGCCAGTACGGCCTGGGAGGCGAACACTGAAGCTTTCTTT | CASTAWEANTEAFF
TRBJ2-3 | . | TRBD2 | TRBV5-4 | TGTGCCAGCAGCTCCCTGGCCCTAGCGGGGGGGTCAGATACGCAGTATTTT | CASSSLALAGGSDTQYF
TRBJ1-5 | many | TRBD1 | TRBV6-5 | TGTGCCAGCAGGCGACAGGGGGCGGGCAATAGCAATCAGCCCCAGCATTTT | CASRRQGAGNSNQPQHF
TRBJ2-2 | many | TRBD1 | TRBV20-1 | TGCAGTGCTAGAGCCCGGGACAGGGGCCTTGTGGACACCGGGGAGCTGTTTTTT | CSARARDRGLVDTGELFF